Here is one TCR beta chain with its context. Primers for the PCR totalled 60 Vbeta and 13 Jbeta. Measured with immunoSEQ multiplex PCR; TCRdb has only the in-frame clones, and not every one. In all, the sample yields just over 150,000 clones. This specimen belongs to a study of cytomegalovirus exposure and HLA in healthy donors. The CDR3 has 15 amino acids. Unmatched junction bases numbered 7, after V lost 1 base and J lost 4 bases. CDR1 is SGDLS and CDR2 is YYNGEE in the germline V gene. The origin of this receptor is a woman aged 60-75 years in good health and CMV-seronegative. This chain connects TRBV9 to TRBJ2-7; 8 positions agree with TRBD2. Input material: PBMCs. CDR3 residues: CASSVSYGRAYEQYF. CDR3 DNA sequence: TGTGCCAGCAGCGTATCTTACGGGAGGGCTTACGAGCAGTACTTC.